The source of this TCR beta chain is a study of blood T cell repertoires in COVID-19. The CDR3 consists of 16 residues. CDR1 and CDR2 (germline): SGHVS, FQNEAQ. Trimming stripped 1 base from V and 7 bases from J, with 19 bases between. Profiling relied on immunoSEQ multiplex PCR, and the TCRdb table lists in-frame clones only, not all of them. The sample carries about 320,000 clones, 90% recorded once. This sequence joins TRBV7-8 and TRBJ1-2; TRBD1 might be the D (5 bases). This receptor was identified in a woman aged 25 to 45 who had been exposed to COVID-19. The sequenced material came from PBMCs or T cells enriched from blood (not recorded which). The CDR3 region has the DNA TGTGCCAGCAGCTTAGTGGCCCAGGCAGCGGGGGGTGGCTACACCTTC. This codes for CASSLVAQAAGGGYTF.